This is a list of T cell receptor beta chains from one sample in a study of regulatory T cells in long-lasting Graves disease. TCRdb re-called the multiplex PCR reads with MiXCR, one entry per CDR3 protein. The table lists roughly 610,000 distinct CDR3 sequences, about 16% of them singletons. These records were also assigned to another study, of T cells in Graves' hyperthyroidism and ophthalmopathy.

This material consisted of peripheral blood mononuclear cells (PBMCs), taken at new diagnosis, from a patient treated with antithyroid drugs. The origin of the receptors is a young man with Graves disease. CDR3s include the opening cysteine and the closing phenylalanine or tryptophan. The D gene is left open where the match is weak. Rows may omit the clone size; those that give it use once, few, many or a size class.

J gene,V gene,clone size,D gene,CDR3 DNA,CDR3 protein
TRBJ1-2,TRBV6-1,many,NA,TGTGCCAGCAGTGCCCCAGGAGCAGGGGAGGGCTACACCTTC,CASSAPGAGEGYTF
TRBJ1-6,TRBV7-8,NA,NA,TGTGCCAGCAGCTTATCAGGTTCCTATAATTCACCCCTCCACTTT,CASSLSGSYNSPLHF
TRBJ2-7,TRBV27,many,TRBD2,TGTGCCAGCAGTTTTGGACTAGCGGGAGTGGAGCAGTACTTC,CASSFGLAGVEQYF
TRBJ2-3,TRBV12-3/TRBV12-4,few,NA,TGTGCCAGCAGTTTACAGGCGGGGTCCACAGATACGCAGTATTTT,CASSLQAGSTDTQYF
TRBJ2-3,TRBV20-1,few,TRBD2,TGCAGTGCGCGGACTAGCGGGAGGGGCACAGATACGCAGTATTTT,CSARTSGRGTDTQYF
TRBJ2-1,TRBV7-6,NA,TRBD2,TGTGCCAGCAGCCCTTTGACTAGCAGAAATATCAATGAGCAGTTCTTC,CASSPLTSRNINEQFF
TRBJ1-4,TRBV20-1,many,NA,TGCAGTGCTGACCCAACGGGGGAAAAACTGTTTTTT,CSADPTGEKLFF
TRBJ2-1,TRBV12-3/TRBV12-4,many,NA,TGTGCCAGCAGTTTACGGTTTGTGAGCTCCTACAATGAGCAGTTCTTC,CASSLRFVSSYNEQFF
TRBJ2-5,TRBV11-2,many,TRBD2,TGTGCCAGCAGTGGGACTAGCGGGGCTCGGGAGACCCAGTACTTC,CASSGTSGARETQYF
TRBJ2-5,TRBV18,few,NA,TGTGCCAGCTCACCATCCCTTTTACAGGGTGAAGGGGAGACCCAGTACTTC,CASSPSLLQGEGETQYF
TRBJ1-1,TRBV19,NA,NA,TGTGCCAGTAGTATTCGACAGGAGACTGAAGCTTTCTTT,CASSIRQETEAFF
TRBJ1-1,TRBV5-1,NA,TRBD1,TGCGCCAGCAGCTTTGGCGGGAACAGGGGGCCTAACACTGAAGCTTTCTTT,CASSFGGNRGPNTEAFF
TRBJ1-4,TRBV27,NA,NA,TGTGCCAGCAGTTTATCGTCCGCCGCAACTAATGAAAAACTGTTTTTT,CASSLSSAATNEKLFF
TRBJ2-5,TRBV18,few,NA,TGTGCCAGCAGTTACGGACAGAAAGAGACCCAGTACTTC,CASSYGQKETQYF
TRBJ2-5,TRBV27,few,TRBD1,TGTGCCAGCAGTTCACAGGGGGCTGAAGAGACCCAGTACTTC,CASSSQGAEETQYF
TRBJ2-1,TRBV5-4,few,TRBD2,TGTGCCAGCAGCCCAACTAGCGGAGGTCGGCCCTCCTACAATGAGCAGTTCTTC,CASSPTSGGRPSYNEQFF
TRBJ2-7,TRBV4-2,NA,TRBD1,TGTGCCAGCAGCGACCCCGGGACAGTCACCGGGGAGCAGTACTTC,CASSDPGTVTGEQYF
TRBJ2-7,TRBV2,many,TRBD2,TGTGCCAGCAGTGAAGCGTTACAAGCGGGGGCCCTATTCGAGCAGTACTTC,CASSEALQAGALFEQYF
TRBJ2-5,TRBV2,many,TRBD2,TGTGCCAGCAGTGATTCGTCACTAGCGGGACTTGAGACCCAGTACTTC,CASSDSSLAGLETQYF
TRBJ2-7,TRBV7-3,many,TRBD2,TGTGCCAGCAGCCCCCGACTAGCGGGAGGGTTCCCCTACGAGCAGTACTTC,CASSPRLAGGFPYEQYF
TRBJ2-2,TRBV19,NA,NA,TGTGCCAGTAGTATCTCGACCGGGGGCCCCGGGGAGCTGTTTTTT,CASSISTGGPGELFF
TRBJ1-3,TRBV5-1,few,NA,TGCGCCAGCAGCTTGGGGGACAACTCTGGAAACACCATATATTTT,CASSLGDNSGNTIYF
TRBJ2-5,TRBV6-5,many,NA,TGTGCCAGCAGTTACGGGGGGATCGAAGAGACCCAGTACTTC,CASSYGGIEETQYF